The 22 T cell receptor beta chains listed next were all sequenced from one sample in a study of CD8+CD57+ T cells in acquired aplastic anemia. The template for TCR beta VDJ and CDR3 sequence profiling was genomic DNA. In TCRdb, the reads were re-called with MiXCR into one record per CDR3 protein. The table has roughly 81,000 distinct CDR3 sequences, over 35% seen once. Sequenced material: sorted CD4+, CD8+, or CD8+CD57+ T cells (not recorded which) from PBMCs. These receptors all stem from a human donor in good health, serving as a control.

This sequence joins TRBV7-9 and TRBJ2-3; D call uncertain. Germline V lookup: CDR1 SEHNR, CDR2 FQNEAQ (reference sequence). This CDR3 comprises 11 residues. Trimming removed 7 bases from V and 6 bases from J, with 8 bases in between. CDR3 amino acids: CASILKDTQYF. CDR3 bases: TGTGCCAGCATCCTCAAGGATACGCAGTATTTT. Complete variable domain (other parts from reference TRBV7-9 and TRBJ2-3): DTGVSQNPRHKITKRGQNVTFRCDPISEHNRLYWYRQTLGQGPEFLTYFQNEAQLEKSRLLSDRFSAERPKGSFSTLEIQRTEQGDSAMYLCASILKDTQYFGPGTRLTVL.

This clonotype was observed many times. The rearrangement links TRBV20-1 to TRBJ1-4; D is possibly TRBD1 (5 bases). The V end lost 0 bases, the J end lost 8 bases, and 13 bases lay between the germline ends. Germline CDR1 is DFQATT and CDR2 is SNEGSKA (reference sequence). The CDR3 extends over 14 amino acids. CDR3 nucleotides: TGCAGTGCTAGAGATCGACAGTATGTGGAAAAACTGTTTTTT. Its protein product is CSARDRQYVEKLFF.

The chain combines TRBV19 with TRBJ1-3; D is undetermined. Germline lookup yields CDR1 LNHDA and CDR2 SQIVND (reference sequence). The CDR3 loop spans 14 amino acids. The V end was cut by 3 bases, the J end by 0 bases, with 6 bases between. CDR3 protein: CASSISDSGNTIYF. In nucleotides, the CDR3 is TGTGCCAGTAGTATCTCGGACTCTGGAAACACCATATATTTT.

This clonotype was counted only a few times. V is TRBV7-9 and J is TRBJ2-1, with 10 bases aligning to TRBD2. CDR3 length equals 15 residues. Germline loops: CDR1 SEHNR, CDR2 FQNEAQ (reference sequence). With 5 bases clipped from V and 4 bases from J, the junction kept 5 bases outside the gene matches. CDR3 DNA sequence: TGTGCCAGCAGCCAACTAGCGGGGACTTACAATGAGCAGTTCTTC. Translation gives CASSQLAGTYNEQFF. The full variable domain, in which reference TRBV7-9 and TRBJ2-1 provide the parts outside the CDR3, is DTGVSQNPRHKITKRGQNVTFRCDPISEHNRLYWYRQTLGQGPEFLTYFQNEAQLEKSRLLSDRFSAERPKGSFSTLEIQRTEQGDSAMYLCASSQLAGTYNEQFFGPGTRLTVL.

The genes are TRBV5-1 and TRBJ1-6, with a tentative D call TRBD1 (5 bases). The CDR3 extends over 15 amino acids. With 0 bases removed from V and 10 bases from J, the gap between germline ends came to 14 bases. The germline CDR1 and CDR2 sequences are SGHRS and YFSETQ. CDR3 nucleotide sequence: TGCGCCAGCAGCTTGGAGGGGAGGGAGCAATCACCCCTCCACTTT. Translated: CASSLEGREQSPLHF. Combining the CDR3 with reference TRBV5-1 and TRBJ1-6 gives the whole variable domain KAGVTQTPRYLIKTRGQQVTLSCSPISGHRSVSWYQQTPGQGLQFLFEYFSETQRNKGNFPGRFSGRQFSNSRSEMNVSTLELGDSALYLCASSLEGREQSPLHFGNGTRLTVT.

This clonotype was seen many times. This chain joins TRBV6-4 and TRBJ2-1; D gene ambiguous. CDR3 length: 15 amino acids. V dropped 2 bases and J dropped 8 bases, with 16 bases sitting between them. Germline V gene data show CDR1 as MRHNA and CDR2 as SNTAGT. The CDR3 is CASSDEAVTTDEQFF. CDR3 coding DNA: TGTGCCAGCAGTGACGAGGCGGTTACAACGGATGAGCAGTTCTTC.

There are many counts of this clonotype. The chain combines TRBV20-1 with TRBJ2-7; TRBD2 agrees at 9 bases. Germline V gene data show CDR1 as DFQATT and CDR2 as SNEGSKA (reference sequence). V lost 0 bases, J lost 2 bases, and 8 bases stayed unmatched. This CDR3 is 16 amino acids long. The CDR3 DNA reads TGCAGTGCTAGAGATACTAGCGGGCTTACCCCCTACGAGCAGTACTTC. Translation: CSARDTSGLTPYEQYF.

The sample holds many counts of this clonotype. The chain links TRBV2 to TRBJ2-3; possible D gene TRBD2, 7 bases. The V gene lost 6 bases and the J gene lost 5 bases, with 18 bases spanning the gap. In germline, CDR1 is SNHLY, CDR2 FYNNEI. The length of the CDR3 is 15 residues. The CDR3 region is CASSDLGGPGDTQYF. The DNA of the CDR3 is TGTGCCAGCAGCGACCTCGGGGGGCCGGGAGATACGCAGTATTTT.

In its sample, this clonotype was seen many times. The chain has TRBV6-1 and TRBJ2-7; D may be TRBD1 (6 bases). This CDR3 spans 13 amino acids. Per germline, CDR1 MNHNS and CDR2 SASEGT. Trimming shortened V by 5 bases and J by 6 bases, and 14 bases separated the two germline ends. The CDR3 reads CASSPGDGGEQYF. CDR3 bases: TGTGCCAGCAGTCCAGGGGATGGGGGCGAGCAGTACTTC.

V usage is TRBV6-1 and J usage is TRBJ2-5; D remains unclear. The ends were cut back, 6 bases at V and 0 bases at J, with 17 bases in the middle. CDR1 is MNHNS, CDR2 SASEGT, per germline. This CDR3 is built from 16 residues. The CDR3 protein is CASSQRPTEYQETQYF. CDR3 bases: TGTGCCAGCAGCCAACGACCGACCGAGTACCAAGAGACCCAGTACTTC.

The chain recombines TRBV5-1 with TRBJ2-3, with D unresolved. CDR1 is SGHRS and CDR2 is YFSETQ in the germline V gene. The CDR3 sequence is 11 residues long. V was pared by 0 bases and J by 5 bases, with 1 base between. The CDR3 here is CASSLEDTQYF. The CDR3 region has the DNA TGCGCCAGCAGCTTGGAAGATACGCAGTATTTT.

In DNA form, the CDR3 reads TGTGCCATCAGTGATGGGCTAGCGGGGGGTATAGATACGCAGTATTTT. This encodes CAISDGLAGGIDTQYF. The chain couples TRBV10-3 to TRBJ2-3; 11 nucleotides agree with TRBD2. The CDR3 is 16 amino acids. CDR1 is ENHRY and CDR2 is SYGVKD in the germline V gene. V lost 3 bases and J lost 5; bases outside the gene matches: 7.

The chain joins TRBV19 to TRBJ2-5, with 13 bases matching TRBD2. The CDR3 consists of 16 residues. In germline, CDR1 is LNHDA, CDR2 SQIVND (reference sequence). After removal of 8 bases from V and 5 bases from J, the junction contained 11 bases not matched to a gene. The CDR3 spells CASPDTSGGAKETQYF. DNA of the CDR3: TGTGCCAGTCCGGATACTAGCGGGGGGGCGAAGGAGACCCAGTACTTC.

The V gene is TRBV7-2, the J gene TRBJ1-2; a weak D match, TRBD1 (5 bases). CDR3 size: 16 residues. V lost 0 bases and J lost 3, with 14 bases in between. Germline V CDR1 and CDR2: SGHTA, FQGNSA. The CDR3 region is CASSLARDRTHYGYTF. The DNA of the CDR3 is TGTGCCAGCAGCTTAGCGCGCGATCGGACACACTATGGCTACACCTTC.

The chain has TRBV30 and TRBJ1-2, with D uncertain. Trimming stripped 1 base from V and 4 bases from J, with 10 bases between. CDR1 and CDR2 from the germline V gene are GTSNPN and SVGIG (reference sequence). There are 13 residues in the CDR3. Written as DNA, the CDR3 is TGTGCCTGGAGTGGGCAGGACGGCTATGGCTACACCTTC. This encodes CAWSGQDGYGYTF.

This sequence joins TRBV6-1 and TRBJ1-2, with 8 bases identical to TRBD1. J lost 2 bases, V lost 6 bases, and 5 bases had no gene match. CDR1 is MNHNS, CDR2 SASEGT, per germline. This CDR3 region has 14 residues. For the CDR3, the DNA is TGTGCCAGCAGGGTCACAGGGGGGAACTATGGCTACACCTTC. It is translated as CASRVTGGNYGYTF.

This clonotype was counted at least ten times. The chain links TRBV2 to TRBJ1-2, with TRBD1 matching over 9 bases. The V gene's germline CDR1 is SNHLY and CDR2 FYNNEI. The length of the CDR3 is 14 residues. V shed 7 bases and J 6 bases; nucleotides not matched to a gene: 9. The CDR3 here is CASISGQGLDGYTF. For the CDR3, the DNA is TGTGCCAGCATCTCGGGACAGGGCTTGGATGGCTACACCTTC.

This clonotype was found many times. The DNA of the CDR3 is TGTGCCAGCAGTTACGCAAACCAGAGGGGCTACACCTTC. It translates to CASSYANQRGYTF. The chain employs TRBV6-5 and TRBJ1-2; D unresolved. CDR1 MNHEY and CDR2 SVGAGI come from the germline V gene. This CDR3 is 13 amino acids long. Trimming pared 2 bases from V and 8 bases from J, leaving 12 bases between.

The sample holds many counts of this clonotype. This sequence joins TRBV7-9 and TRBJ2-5; 7 nucleotides line up with TRBD1. V trimming: 1 base; J trimming: 5 bases; junction bases outside the gene matches: 4. Germline values: CDR1 SEHNR, CDR2 FQNEAQ (reference sequence). The CDR3 totals 14 residues. The CDR3 protein is CASSLERGPETQYF. The DNA for the CDR3 is TGTGCCAGCAGCTTAGAAAGGGGGCCGGAGACCCAGTACTTC.

This clonotype was detected many times. This chain uses TRBV12-3 or TRBV12-4 with TRBJ1-1; D unresolved. The V gene lost 3 bases and the J gene lost 0 bases, with 2 bases spanning the gap. The CDR3 runs to 12 residues. The CDR3 nucleotides are TGTGCCAGCAGTTTCATGAACACTGAAGCTTTCTTT. This translates into CASSFMNTEAFF.

J is TRBJ2-3 and V is TRBV25-1; 7 positions match TRBD2. Trimming removed 5 bases from V and 0 bases from J; junction bases left unmatched: 8. This CDR3 spans 16 amino acids. Germline assignment: CDR1 MGHDK and CDR2 SYGVNS. CDR3 nucleotide sequence: TGTGCCAGCAGTTACTCAGGACTAGGGAGCACAGATACGCAGTATTTT. This gives the protein CASSYSGLGSTDTQYF. Together with reference TRBV25-1 and TRBJ2-3, the CDR3 gives the full variable domain: EADIYQTPRYLVIGTGKKITLECSQTMGHDKMYWYQQDPGMELHLIHYSYGVNSTEKGDLSSESTVSRIRTEHFPLTLESARPSHTSQYLCASSYSGLGSTDTQYFGPGTRLTVL.

In its sample, this clonotype was seen a few times. This rearrangement joins TRBV13 to TRBJ2-1; 11 bases align to TRBD2. The germline CDR1 and CDR2 sequences are PRHDT and FYEKMQ (reference sequence). CDR3 size: 16 residues. The V segment lost 6 bases and the J segment 9 bases; nucleotides outside the gene matches: 13. CDR3 bases: TGTGCCAGCAGTCAACGACTAGCGGGACTAGGTGGTGAGCAGTTCTTC. It codes for CASSQRLAGLGGEQFF.